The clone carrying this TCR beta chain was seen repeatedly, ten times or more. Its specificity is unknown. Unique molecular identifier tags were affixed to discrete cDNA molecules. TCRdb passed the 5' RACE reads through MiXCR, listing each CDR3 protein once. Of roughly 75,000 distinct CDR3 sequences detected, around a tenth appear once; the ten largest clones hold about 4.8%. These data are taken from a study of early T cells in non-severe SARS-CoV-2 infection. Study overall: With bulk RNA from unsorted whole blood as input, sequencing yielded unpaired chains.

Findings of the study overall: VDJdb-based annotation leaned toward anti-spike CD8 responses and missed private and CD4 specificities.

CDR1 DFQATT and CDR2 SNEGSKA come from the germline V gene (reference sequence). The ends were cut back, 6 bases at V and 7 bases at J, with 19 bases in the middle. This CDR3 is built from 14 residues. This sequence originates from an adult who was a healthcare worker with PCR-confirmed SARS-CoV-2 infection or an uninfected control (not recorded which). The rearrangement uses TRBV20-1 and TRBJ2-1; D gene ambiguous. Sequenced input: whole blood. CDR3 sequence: CSAGDWGSRNEQFF. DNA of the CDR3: TGCAGTGCCGGTGACTGGGGATCCCGGAATGAGCAGTTCTTC.